This passage covers 20 T cell receptor beta chains from one sample sequenced in a study of CD4 T cells in relation to SARS-CoV-2 and coronaviruses. The antigens for these receptors are not known. Before the COVID-19 pandemic, during about 2010-2019, CD4+ T cells were taken from unexposed donors. The cells were cultured for over eight days before CD4+ T cells were isolated. Data came from immunoSEQ multiplex PCR; TCRdb stores just in-frame clones and leaves some out. The table includes approximately 16,000 clones, around 77% detected once. The sample consisted of CD4+ T cells from PBMCs, cultured in vitro. The receptor source for this set is a human donor in good health.

The chain recombines TRBV10-2 with TRBJ2-5; no clear D gene. V gave up 1 base and J gave up 0 bases, with 6 bases separating them. Germline-derived CDR1 and CDR2 are WSHSY and SAAADI. The CDR3 sequence is 14 residues long. The CDR3 coding sequence is TGCGCCAGCAGTGAGTGGGCCTACCAAGAGACCCAGTACTTC. Residues: CASSEWAYQETQYF.

Note on this clone: Its ends do not fully match the called genes, so a read error is possible. The chain employs TRBV19 and TRBJ1-4; D is ambiguous. The CDR3 length is 16 residues. CDR1 is LNHDA and CDR2 is SQIVND in the germline V gene (reference sequence). CDR3 in DNA: TGTGCCAGTAATATACGTAAGGGAGCAGCTAATGAAAAACTGTTTTTT. Its translation is CASNIRKGAANEKLFF.

The chain links TRBV5-6 to TRBJ2-5, with D possibly being TRBD2 (6 bases). CDR1 and CDR2 from the germline V gene are SGHDT and YYEEEE. This CDR3 is built from 16 residues. Trimming took 0 bases from V and 5 from J, leaving 17 bases between them. The CDR3 nucleotides read TGTGCCAGCAGCTTGGCCGGAGGGAAAGGCAGGGAGACCCAGTACTTC. Its protein product is CASSLAGGKGRETQYF. Together with reference TRBV5-6 and TRBJ2-5, the CDR3 gives the full variable domain: DAGVTQSPTHLIKTRGQQVTLRCSPKSGHDTVSWYQQALGQGPQFIFQYYEEEERQRGNFPDRFSGHQFPNYSSELNVNALLLGDSALYLCASSLAGGKGRETQYFGPGTRLLVL.

The chain carries TRBV6-1 and TRBJ1-6, with 12 bases aligning to TRBD1. This CDR3 is built from 16 residues. Unmatched junction bases numbered 3, after V lost 0 bases and J lost 9 bases. Germline values: CDR1 MNHNS, CDR2 SASEGT. The CDR3 nucleotides are TGTGCCAGCAGTGAAGCGGGACAGGGGGCTCGTTCACCCCTCCACTTT. Its protein product is CASSEAGQGARSPLHF.

This clone was detected once. The V call is TRBV11-1, the J call TRBJ1-1, with D perhaps matching TRBD1 (6 bases). CDR1 and CDR2 from the germline V gene are SGHAT and FQDESV (reference sequence). Trimming took off 7 bases at V and 3 bases at J, with 18 bases between the two ends. This CDR3 contains 15 residues. Here the CDR3 DNA reads TGTGCCAGCACCCTCGGTCCAGGGGTGGACACTGAAGCTTTCTTT. This gives the protein CASTLGPGVDTEAFF.

V and J are TRBV20-1 and TRBJ2-7; D is undetermined. Germline V gene data show CDR1 as DFQATT and CDR2 as SNEGSKA (reference sequence). The V gene lost 3 bases and the J gene lost 0 bases, with 15 bases spanning the gap. The CDR3 runs 15 residues. In nucleotides, the CDR3 is TGCAGTGCTAGTCCCCTCGACACACACTCCTACGAGCAGTACTTC. Residues: CSASPLDTHSYEQYF.

The CDR3 DNA reads TGTGCCAGCAGTTTAGGGACAGGGGGCGAGCAGTACTTC. This gives the protein CASSLGTGGEQYF. This chain links TRBV12-3 or TRBV12-4 with TRBJ2-7, with 10 bases that match TRBD1. The junction had 0 bases not matched to a gene; V was cut back by 1 base and J by 6 bases. This CDR3 spans 13 amino acids.

In this sample, this clone turned up a few times. The V call is TRBV4-2, the J call TRBJ2-1, with TRBD2 identical over 11 bases. Germline lookup yields CDR1 LGHNA and CDR2 YNFKEQ. The CDR3 is made up of 15 amino acids. After removal of 4 bases from V and 6 bases from J, the junction contained 5 bases not matched to a gene. CDR3 nucleotides: TGTGCCAGCAGCCCCATAGCGGGAGGGGGCAATGAGCAGTTCTTC. Its protein product is CASSPIAGGGNEQFF.

This rearrangement joins TRBV7-9 to TRBJ2-2, with unresolved D. V lost 2 bases and J lost 5, with 6 bases in between. This CDR3 has 13 residues. CDR1 is SEHNR and CDR2 is FQNEAQ in the germline V gene (reference sequence). Here the CDR3 DNA reads TGTGCCAGCAGCTTAAAAGTAACCGGGGAGCTGTTTTTT. Translation gives CASSLKVTGELFF.

V usage is TRBV3-1 (or the pseudogene TRBV3-2) and J usage is TRBJ1-6; D is unresolved. Germline assignment: CDR1 LGHDT and CDR2 YNNKEL (reference sequence). The CDR3 has 14 residues. With 1 base removed from V and 7 bases from J, the gap between germline ends came to 8 bases. This CDR3 reads CASSQVGGNSPLHF. As DNA, the CDR3 is TGTGCCAGCAGCCAAGTGGGAGGGAATTCACCCCTCCACTTT.

The V gene is TRBV5-1, the J gene TRBJ2-5; D is perhaps TRBD2 (6 bases). V lost 7 bases to trimming and J lost 3 bases, with 7 bases between them. This CDR3 region has 11 residues. Germline loops: CDR1 SGHRS, CDR2 YFSETQ. This CDR3 is CASRGEETQYF. In DNA form, the CDR3 reads TGCGCCAGCCGCGGGGAAGAGACCCAGTACTTC.

The gene calls are TRBV5-4 and TRBJ1-6; 7 nucleotides agree with TRBD1. After removal of 0 bases from V and 1 base from J, the junction contained 7 bases not matched to a gene. The V gene's germline CDR1 is SGHNT and CDR2 YYREEE (reference sequence). The CDR3 is 18 residues long. The CDR3 region has the DNA TGTGCCAGCAGCTTGGTGAAGGGGGCTCTTTCCTATAATTCACCCCTCCACTTT. Residues: CASSLVKGALSYNSPLHF.

V and J are TRBV2 and TRBJ2-5, with D unclear. The germline V gene encodes CDR1 SNHLY and CDR2 FYNNEI. The CDR3 runs to 10 residues. V was shortened by 5 bases and J by 11 bases, with 9 bases between the two germline ends. The CDR3 bases are TGTGCCAGCAGTAGGGCCACACAGTACTTC. It codes for CASSRATQYF.

The V gene is TRBV5-6, the J gene TRBJ2-1; 11 bases line up with TRBD2. There are 17 residues in the CDR3. The V gene's germline CDR1 is SGHDT and CDR2 YYEEEE. The junction had 16 bases not matched to a gene; V was cut back by 4 bases and J by 10 bases. The CDR3 reads CASSPLAGTSGGVEQFF. In DNA form, the CDR3 reads TGTGCCAGCAGCCCCCTCGCCGGGACTAGCGGAGGGGTGGAGCAGTTCTTC.

V usage is TRBV10-2 and J usage is TRBJ2-1, with D unclear. The CDR3 contains 15 residues. CDR1 and CDR2 (germline): WSHSY, SAAADI. Trimming took 2 bases from V and 0 from J, leaving 8 bases between them. The CDR3 DNA follows: TGCGCCAGCAGTGAGGCCGTGAGCTCCTACAATGAGCAGTTCTTC. Protein: CASSEAVSSYNEQFF.

The chain joins TRBV10-3 to TRBJ1-6; D uncertain. Trimming pared 3 bases from V and 8 bases from J, leaving 8 bases between. The CDR3 has 13 amino acids. From germline, CDR1 is ENHRY and CDR2 SYGVKD. CDR3 amino acids: CAISDKDYSPLHF. CDR3 coding DNA: TGTGCCATCAGTGATAAGGATTATTCACCCCTCCACTTT.

The genes are TRBV15 and TRBJ1-1, with a tentative D call TRBD1 (5 bases). Between the trimmed V and J ends, which lost 0 bases and 2 bases, there was a span of 10 bases. Per germline, CDR1 LNHNV and CDR2 YYDKDF (reference sequence). The length of the CDR3 is 15 residues. In nucleotides, the CDR3 is TGTGCCACCAGCAGAGATAGGGGACTTAACACTGAAGCTTTCTTT. Protein sequence: CATSRDRGLNTEAFF.

This clone is labeled medium-sized. The chain uses TRBV15 and TRBJ2-1; D unclear. V was trimmed by 0 bases and J by 13 bases, leaving 13 bases between them. The CDR3 totals 13 residues. The V gene's germline CDR1 is LNHNV and CDR2 YYDKDF (reference sequence). CDR3 sequence: CATSRDGAWEQFF. DNA for the CDR3: TGTGCCACCAGCAGAGATGGCGCTTGGGAACAGTTCTTC. The complete variable domain, with remaining parts taken from reference TRBV15 and TRBJ2-1, reads DAMVIQNPRYQVTQFGKPVTLSCSQTLNHNVMYWYQQKSSQAPKLLFHYYDKDFNNEADTPDNFQSRRPNTSFCFLDIRSPGLGDTAMYLCATSRDGAWEQFFGPGTRLTVL.

The rearrangement joins TRBV24-1 to TRBJ2-3; 7 bases match TRBD1. This CDR3 contains 17 residues. J gave up 0 bases and V 3 bases, and 8 bases lay outside the gene matches. Germline V gives CDR1 KGHDR, CDR2 SFDVKD. As DNA, the CDR3 is TGTGCCACCAGTGATCCGCAGGGGACAGATAGCACAGATACGCAGTATTTT. It specifies CATSDPQGTDSTDTQYF.

The V gene is TRBV7-6, the J gene TRBJ2-3; 7 positions agree with TRBD2. Germline CDR1 SGHVS, CDR2 FNYEAQ. The CDR3 extends over 16 amino acids. With 1 base clipped from V and 3 bases from J, the junction kept 7 bases outside the gene matches. The CDR3 loop is CASSLEAGVGTDTQYF. CDR3 in DNA: TGTGCCAGCAGCTTAGAGGCGGGAGTAGGTACAGATACGCAGTATTTT.